This T cell receptor (beta chain) was recovered during a study of T cells in women clearing cervical HPV infection. Using immunoSEQ multiplex PCR, the repertoire was profiled, and TCRdb retains in-frame clones only, with some absent. The repertoire shows more than 11,000 clones; the top ten hold more than 20%. About this clone: With the read ending 3 residues before the CDR3 end, the germline J gene is used to fill in that end.

Germline V gene lookup returns CDR1 DFQATT and CDR2 SNEGSKA (reference sequence). The V gene lost 3 bases and the J gene lost 6 bases, with 17 bases spanning the gap. The CDR3 is made up of 14 amino acids. This sequence joins TRBV20-1 and TRBJ2-5; D possibly corresponds to TRBD1 (5 bases). Sequences were obtained from blood buffy coat. This clonotype originated in a woman aged 18 to 75 with a cervical HPV16 infection that either progressed to CIN3+ or cleared (not recorded which). The CDR3 protein is CSASQWGPAKTQYF. The CDR3 bases that were read are TGCAGTGCTAGTCAATGGGGCCCTGCAAAGACC.